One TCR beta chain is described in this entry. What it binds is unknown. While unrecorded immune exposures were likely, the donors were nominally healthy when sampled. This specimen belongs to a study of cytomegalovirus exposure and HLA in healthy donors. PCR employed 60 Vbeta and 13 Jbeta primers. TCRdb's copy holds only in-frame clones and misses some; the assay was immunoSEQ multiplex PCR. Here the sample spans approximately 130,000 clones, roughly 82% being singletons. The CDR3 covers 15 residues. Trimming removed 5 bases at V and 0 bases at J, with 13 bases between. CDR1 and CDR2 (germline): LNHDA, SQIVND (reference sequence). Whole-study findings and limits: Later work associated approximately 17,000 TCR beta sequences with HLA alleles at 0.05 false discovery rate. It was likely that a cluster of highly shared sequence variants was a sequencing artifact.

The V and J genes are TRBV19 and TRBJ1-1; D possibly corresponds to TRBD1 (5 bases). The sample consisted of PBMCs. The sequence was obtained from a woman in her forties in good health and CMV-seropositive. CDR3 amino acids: CASSAQEGLNTEAFF. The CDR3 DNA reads TGTGCCAGTAGTGCACAGGAGGGGCTGAACACTGAAGCTTTCTTT.